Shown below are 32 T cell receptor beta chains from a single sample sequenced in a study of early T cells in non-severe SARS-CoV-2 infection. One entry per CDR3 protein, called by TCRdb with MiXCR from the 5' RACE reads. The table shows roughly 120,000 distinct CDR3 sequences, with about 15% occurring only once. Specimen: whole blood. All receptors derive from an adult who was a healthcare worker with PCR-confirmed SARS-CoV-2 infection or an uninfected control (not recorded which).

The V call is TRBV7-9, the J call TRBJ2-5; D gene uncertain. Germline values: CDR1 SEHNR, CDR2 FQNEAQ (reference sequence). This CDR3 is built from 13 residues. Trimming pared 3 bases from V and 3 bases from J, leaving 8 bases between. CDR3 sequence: CASSLDAEETQYF. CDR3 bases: TGTGCCAGCAGCTTGGACGCCGAAGAGACCCAGTACTTC. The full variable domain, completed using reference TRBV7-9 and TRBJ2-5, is DTGVSQNPRHKITKRGQNVTFRCDPISEHNRLYWYRQTLGQGPEFLTYFQNEAQLEKSRLLSDRFSAERPKGSFSTLEIQRTEQGDSAMYLCASSLDAEETQYFGPGTRLLVL.

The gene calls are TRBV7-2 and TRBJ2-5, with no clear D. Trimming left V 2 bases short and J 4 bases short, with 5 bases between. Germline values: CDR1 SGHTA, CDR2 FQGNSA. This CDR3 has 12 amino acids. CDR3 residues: CASSLYIETQYF. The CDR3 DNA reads TGTGCCAGCAGCTTATATATAGAGACCCAGTACTTC.

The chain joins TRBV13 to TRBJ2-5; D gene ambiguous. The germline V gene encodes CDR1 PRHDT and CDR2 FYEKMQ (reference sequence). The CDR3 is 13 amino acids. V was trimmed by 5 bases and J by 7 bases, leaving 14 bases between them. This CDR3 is CASSRIGWGTQYF. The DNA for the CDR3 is TGTGCCAGCAGCCGAATAGGCTGGGGGACCCAGTACTTC.

Here the CDR3 reads CATLNPGSNQPQHF. The DNA for the CDR3 is TGTGCCACCTTAAACCCGGGGAGCAATCAGCCCCAGCATTTT. V and J are TRBV27 and TRBJ1-5; D uncertain. CDR1 and CDR2 from the germline V gene are MNHEY and SMNVEV (reference sequence). The CDR3 is 14 amino acids. V lost 10 bases and J lost 1, with 14 bases in between.

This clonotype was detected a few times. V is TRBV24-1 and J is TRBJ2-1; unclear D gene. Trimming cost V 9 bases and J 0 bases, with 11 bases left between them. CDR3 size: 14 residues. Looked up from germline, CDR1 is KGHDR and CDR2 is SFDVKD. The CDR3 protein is CATPPACSYNEQFF. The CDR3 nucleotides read TGTGCCACCCCCCCAGCCTGCTCCTACAATGAGCAGTTCTTC.

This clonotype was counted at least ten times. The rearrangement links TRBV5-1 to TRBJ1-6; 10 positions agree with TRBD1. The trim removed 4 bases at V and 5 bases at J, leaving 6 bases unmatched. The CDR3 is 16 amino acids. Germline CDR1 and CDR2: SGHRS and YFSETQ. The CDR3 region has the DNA TGCGCCAGCAGCCCCGGGACAGGGGCCGATAATTCACCCCTCCACTTT. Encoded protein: CASSPGTGADNSPLHF.

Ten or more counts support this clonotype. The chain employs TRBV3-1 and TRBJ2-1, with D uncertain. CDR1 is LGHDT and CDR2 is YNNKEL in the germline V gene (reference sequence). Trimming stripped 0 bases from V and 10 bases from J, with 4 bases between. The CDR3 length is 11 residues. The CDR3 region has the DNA TGTGCCAGCAGCCAAGAAGGGGAGCAGTTCTTC. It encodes CASSQEGEQFF.

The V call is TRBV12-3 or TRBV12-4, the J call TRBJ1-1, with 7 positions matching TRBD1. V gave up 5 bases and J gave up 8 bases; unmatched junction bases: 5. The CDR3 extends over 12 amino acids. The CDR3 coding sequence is TGTGCCAGCAGTGTGACAGGGATGGAAGCTTTCTTT. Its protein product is CASSVTGMEAFF.

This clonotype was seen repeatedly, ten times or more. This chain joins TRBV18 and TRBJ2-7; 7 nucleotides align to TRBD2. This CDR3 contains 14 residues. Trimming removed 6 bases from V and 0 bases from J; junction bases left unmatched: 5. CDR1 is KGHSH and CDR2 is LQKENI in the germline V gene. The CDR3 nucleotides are TGTGCCAGCTCGACGGGACTAAGCTCCTACGAGCAGTACTTC. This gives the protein CASSTGLSSYEQYF.

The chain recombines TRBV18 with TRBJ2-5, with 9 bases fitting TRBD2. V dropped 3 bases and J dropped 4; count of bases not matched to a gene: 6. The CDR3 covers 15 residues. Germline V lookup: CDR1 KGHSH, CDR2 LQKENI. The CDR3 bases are TGTGCCAGCTCACCGGAGCGGGGGGCAGGAGAGACCCAGTACTTC. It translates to CASSPERGAGETQYF.

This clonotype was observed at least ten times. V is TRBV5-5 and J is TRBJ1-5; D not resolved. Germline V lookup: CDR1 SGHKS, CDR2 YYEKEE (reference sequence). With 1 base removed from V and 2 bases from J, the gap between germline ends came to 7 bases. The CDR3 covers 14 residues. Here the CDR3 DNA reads TGTGCCAGCAGCTTGCTACAGCGCAATCAGCCCCAGCATTTT. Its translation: CASSLLQRNQPQHF.

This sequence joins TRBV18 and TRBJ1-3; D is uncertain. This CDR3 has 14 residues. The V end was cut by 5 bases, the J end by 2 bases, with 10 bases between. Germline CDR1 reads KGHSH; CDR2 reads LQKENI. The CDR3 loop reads CASSTGSPGNTIYF. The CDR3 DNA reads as TGTGCCAGCTCAACCGGCTCTCCTGGAAACACCATATATTTT. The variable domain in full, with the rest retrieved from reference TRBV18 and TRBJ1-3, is NAGVMQNPRHLVRRRGQEARLRCSPMKGHSHVYWYRQLPEEGLKFMVYLQKENIIDESGMPKERFSAEFPKEGPSILRIQQVVRGDSAAYFCASSTGSPGNTIYFGEGSWLTVV.

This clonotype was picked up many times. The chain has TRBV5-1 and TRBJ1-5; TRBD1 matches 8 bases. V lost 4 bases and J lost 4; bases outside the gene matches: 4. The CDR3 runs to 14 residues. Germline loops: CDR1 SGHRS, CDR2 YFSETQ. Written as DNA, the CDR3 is TGCGCCAGCAGCGTCGGGACAGGTAATCAGCCCCAGCATTTT. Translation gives CASSVGTGNQPQHF.

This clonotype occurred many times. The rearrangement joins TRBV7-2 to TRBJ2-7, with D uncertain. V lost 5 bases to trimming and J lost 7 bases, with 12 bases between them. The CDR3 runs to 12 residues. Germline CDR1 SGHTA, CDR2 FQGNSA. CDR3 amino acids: CASSPSLGEQYF. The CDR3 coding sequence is TGTGCCAGCAGCCCATCCCTCGGGGAGCAGTACTTC.

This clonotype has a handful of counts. Written as DNA, the CDR3 is TGTGCCAGCAGCTTAGCGTCCGGGCCTGGCGGGGAGCTGTTTTTT. Its protein product is CASSLASGPGGELFF. The gene calls are TRBV7-9 and TRBJ2-2; D gene uncertain. V was clipped by 0 bases and J by 7 bases, with 12 bases between them. The CDR3 loop spans 15 amino acids. CDR1 and CDR2 (germline): SEHNR, FQNEAQ (reference sequence). Complete variable domain (other parts from reference TRBV7-9 and TRBJ2-2): DTGVSQNPRHKITKRGQNVTFRCDPISEHNRLYWYRQTLGQGPEFLTYFQNEAQLEKSRLLSDRFSAERPKGSFSTLEIQRTEQGDSAMYLCASSLASGPGGELFFGEGSRLTVL.

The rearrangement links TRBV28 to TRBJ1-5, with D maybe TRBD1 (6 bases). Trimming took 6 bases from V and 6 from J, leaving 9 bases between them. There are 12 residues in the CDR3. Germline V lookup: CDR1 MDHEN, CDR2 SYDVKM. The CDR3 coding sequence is TGTGCCAGCAGCCGGGGGGCTCAGCCCCAGCATTTT. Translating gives CASSRGAQPQHF.

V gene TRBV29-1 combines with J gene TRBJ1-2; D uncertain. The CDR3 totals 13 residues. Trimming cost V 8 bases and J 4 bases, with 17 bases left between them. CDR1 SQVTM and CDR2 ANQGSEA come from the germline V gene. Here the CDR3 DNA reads TGCAGCAGCGGGGAATTTGGTGGCTATGGCTACACCTTC. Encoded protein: CSSGEFGGYGYTF.

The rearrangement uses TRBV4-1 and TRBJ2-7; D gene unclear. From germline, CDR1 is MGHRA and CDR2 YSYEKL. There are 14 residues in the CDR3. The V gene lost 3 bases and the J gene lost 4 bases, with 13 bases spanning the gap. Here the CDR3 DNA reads TGCGCCAGCAGCCAGGAACGGGTGGTTTACGAGCAGTACTTC. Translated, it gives CASSQERVVYEQYF.

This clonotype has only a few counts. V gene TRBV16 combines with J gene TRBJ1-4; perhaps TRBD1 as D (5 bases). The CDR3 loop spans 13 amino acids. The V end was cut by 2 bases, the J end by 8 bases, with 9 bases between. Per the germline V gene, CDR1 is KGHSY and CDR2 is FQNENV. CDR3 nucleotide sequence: TGTGCCAGCAGCCAAGGACAACCCGAAAAACTGTTTTTT. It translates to CASSQGQPEKLFF. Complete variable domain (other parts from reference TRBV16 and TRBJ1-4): GEEVAQTPKHLVRGEGQKAKLYCAPIKGHSYVFWYQQVLKNEFKFLISFQNENVFDETGMPKERFSAKCLPNSPCSLEIQATKLEDSAVYFCASSQGQPEKLFFGSGTQLSVL.

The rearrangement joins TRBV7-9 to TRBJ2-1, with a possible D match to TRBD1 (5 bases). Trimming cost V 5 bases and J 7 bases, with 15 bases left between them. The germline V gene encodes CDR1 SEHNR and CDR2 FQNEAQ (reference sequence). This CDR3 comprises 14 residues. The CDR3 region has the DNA TGTGCCAGCAGCCAAGGGGAAAGGAAAAATGAGCAGTTCTTC. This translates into CASSQGERKNEQFF.

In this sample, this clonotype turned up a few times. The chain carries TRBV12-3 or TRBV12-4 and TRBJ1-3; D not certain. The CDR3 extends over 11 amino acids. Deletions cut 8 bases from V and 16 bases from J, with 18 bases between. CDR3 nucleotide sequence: TGTGCCAGCGGACGGCGGACGGGGTTCTATTTT. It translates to CASGRRTGFYF.

In DNA, the CDR3 is TGCAGTGCTGCGACTAGCGGGGAGATTAGGGTGACCCAGTACTTC. Encoded protein: CSAATSGEIRVTQYF. The chain uses TRBV20-1 and TRBJ2-5, with TRBD2 matching over 11 bases. CDR1 and CDR2 (germline): DFQATT, SNEGSKA (reference sequence). The CDR3 sequence is 15 residues long. With V trimmed by 5 bases and J by 7 bases, 12 bases remained unmatched.

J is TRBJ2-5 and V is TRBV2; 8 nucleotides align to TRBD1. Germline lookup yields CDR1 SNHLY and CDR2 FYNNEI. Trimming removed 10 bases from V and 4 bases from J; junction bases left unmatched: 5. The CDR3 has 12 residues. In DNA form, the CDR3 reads TGTGCCACCGACAGGGGCCCAGAGACCCAGTACTTC. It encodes CATDRGPETQYF.

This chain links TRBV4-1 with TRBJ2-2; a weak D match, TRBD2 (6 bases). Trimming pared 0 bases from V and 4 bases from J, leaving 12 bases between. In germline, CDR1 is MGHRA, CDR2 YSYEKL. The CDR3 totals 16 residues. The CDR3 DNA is TGCGCCAGCAGCCAAGAAGGGCAGGGAGGCACCGGGGAGCTGTTTTTT. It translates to CASSQEGQGGTGELFF.

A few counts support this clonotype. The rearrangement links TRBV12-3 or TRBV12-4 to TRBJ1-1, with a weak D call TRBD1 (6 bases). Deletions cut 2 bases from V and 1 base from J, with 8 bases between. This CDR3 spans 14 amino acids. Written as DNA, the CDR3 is TGTGCCAGCAGTTTAACAGGGTCGAACACTGAAGCTTTCTTT. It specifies CASSLTGSNTEAFF.

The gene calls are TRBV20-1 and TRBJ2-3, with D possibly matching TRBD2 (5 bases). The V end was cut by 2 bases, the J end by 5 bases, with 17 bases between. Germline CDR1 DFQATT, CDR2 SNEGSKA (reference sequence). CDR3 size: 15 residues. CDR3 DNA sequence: TGCAGTGCTAGATTCTTCCCTCCCCGGGGAGATACGCAGTATTTT. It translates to CSARFFPPRGDTQYF.

The CDR3 sequence is CASNPTVTTANYGYTF. The CDR3 DNA reads TGTGCCAGCAACCCGACAGTTACCACGGCTAACTATGGCTACACCTTC. V usage is TRBV4-2 and J usage is TRBJ1-2, with a possible D match to TRBD1 (5 bases). V lost 7 bases and J 0 bases, leaving 18 bases between the germline ends. Germline CDR1 and CDR2: LGHNA and YNFKEQ. The CDR3 totals 16 residues.

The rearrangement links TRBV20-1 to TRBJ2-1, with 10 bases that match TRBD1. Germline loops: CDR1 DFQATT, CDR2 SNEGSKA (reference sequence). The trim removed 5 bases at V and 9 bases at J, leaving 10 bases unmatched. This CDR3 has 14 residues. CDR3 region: CSAPERDRGSEQFF. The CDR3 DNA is TGCAGTGCTCCTGAACGGGACAGGGGAAGTGAGCAGTTCTTC.

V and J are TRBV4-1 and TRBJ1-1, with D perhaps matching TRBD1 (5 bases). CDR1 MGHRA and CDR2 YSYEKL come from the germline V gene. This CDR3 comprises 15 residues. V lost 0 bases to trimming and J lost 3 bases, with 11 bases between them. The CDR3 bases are TGCGCCAGCAGCCAAGATCTGCTCAGGGACACTGAAGCTTTCTTT. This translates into CASSQDLLRDTEAFF.

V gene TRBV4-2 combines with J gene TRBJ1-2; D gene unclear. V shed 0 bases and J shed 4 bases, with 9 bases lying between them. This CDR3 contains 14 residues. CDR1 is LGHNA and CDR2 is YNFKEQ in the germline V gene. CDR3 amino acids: CASSQDSQVYGYTF. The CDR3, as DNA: TGTGCCAGCAGCCAAGATAGCCAGGTCTATGGCTACACCTTC.

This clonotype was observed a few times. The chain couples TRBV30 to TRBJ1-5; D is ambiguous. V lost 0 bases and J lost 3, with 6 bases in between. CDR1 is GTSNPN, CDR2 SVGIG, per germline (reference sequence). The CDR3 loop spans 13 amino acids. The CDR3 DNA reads TGTGCCTGGAGTGTACAGAACAATCAGCCCCAGCATTTT. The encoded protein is CAWSVQNNQPQHF.

The CDR3 is CASRTYTDTQYF. The CDR3 nucleotides read TGTGCCAGCAGAACTTACACAGATACGCAGTATTTT. The chain carries TRBV2 and TRBJ2-3; D remains unclear. From germline, CDR1 is SNHLY and CDR2 FYNNEI. CDR3 length: 12 residues. With 6 bases removed from V and 2 bases from J, the gap between germline ends came to 6 bases.